This T cell receptor (beta chain) comes out of a study of T cell responses to AZD1222 COVID-19 vaccine (dated by TCRdb to about 2021). Regarding the research as a whole: AZD1222 recipients whose second dose came at about 4 weeks and those whose second dose came at about 12 weeks were combined into one group, since spike-specific TCR depth and breadth did not differ between the two schedules. A total of about 240 trial participants underwent TCR sequencing, of whom 200 to 220 received two doses of AZD1222 and roughly 25 received two doses of the MenACWY control vaccine. Trial participants were enrolled into age subgroups of 18-55, 56-69 and 70-plus years, which contained 148, 28 and 57 TCR-sequenced participants, respectively.

A remark on this clone: Its antigen specificity is not known. Base qualities are not provided; no much larger clone lies one nucleotide away.

The CDR3 regions of human TCRbeta chains were analyzed by immunosequencing. In the paper's pipeline: Repertoire TCRs were checked for matches against a reference library of SARS-CoV-2-specific TCRs that had been generated using the MIRA antigen-specificity platform. Breadth was defined as the fraction of unique TCRs that were SARS-CoV-2-associated, and depth was defined as the fraction of total T cells that were SARS-CoV-2-associated. Each spike-specific TCR was assigned to its reactive spike region and to a CD4 or CD8 class using the MIRA data. Log10-transformed breadth and depth values were compared by one-way ANOVA with Sidak's multiple comparisons tests. Sourced from immuneACCESS, this table was stored by TCRdb with only in-frame sequences that have V and J called. A share of the clones is absent; for the studies checked, an unresolved V gene accounts for under half, and the remainder has no known explanation. Clonal size and the V and J genes are those of that table, whereas D and trimming came from the DNA. Recorded for this sample are 100,000 to 120,000 clones; approximately 85% of them occurred a single time. Jointly, the top ten make up roughly 5% of the sample.

Sample time point, as interpreted from the label and publication: baseline before first vaccination. Samples from vaccinated people were obtained from the UK trials COV001 and COV002, which included a single-blind randomized controlled phase 2/3 trial of AZD1222 (ChAdOx1 nCoV-19) in healthy adults. For TCRbeta chain sequencing, PBMC samples from trial participants were taken at day 0 and at day 28 after the second dose. General findings and caveats noted by the study authors: Only a handful of AZD1222 recipients were SARS-CoV-2 seropositive at baseline, limiting conclusions about previously exposed vaccinees. Because no day 14 peak-response samples were available, the repertoires could be characterized only after the peak T cell response. Vaccine-associated CD4 TCRs spanned the whole spike protein, with dominant responses in regions 160-218 and 743-854. The 56-69-year group was small, and its depth increase did not reach significance, likely because of low power. Participants were mostly white British, with more females than males. The authors suggested clonal diversity may have been underestimated. After two AZD1222 doses, spike-specific TCR breadth and depth were significantly higher than at day 0 and than in MenACWY recipients. Reportedly, close to half of the unique spike-specific TCRs recognized epitopes lying outside the regions that are mutated in the B.1.351 and B.1.1.7 variants.

Per the germline V gene (reference sequence), LNHDA is the CDR1 and SQIVND is the CDR2. The V end loses 4 bases and the J end loses 2 bases, and a stretch of 13 bases separates them. Counted from cysteine to phenylalanine, this CDR3 has 15 amino acids. Only the CDR3 DNA is retained, 45 bases long and in frame from the first base. This sequence originates from an adult in good health. The rearrangement combines TRBV19 with TRBJ2-3, with TRBD2 perhaps the D gene, on 6 matching bases. The sequenced sample was peripheral blood, obtained on day 0 of AZD1222 vaccination. CDR3 region: CASSRGGEPTDTQYF. The nucleotide sequence is TGTGCCAGTAGTAGGGGAGGAGAACCCACAGATACGCAGTATTTT. Beyond the CDR3, the reference TRBV19 and TRBJ2-3 genes provide the residues; the full variable domain reads: DGGITQSPKYLFRKEGQNVTLSCEQNLNHDAMYWYRQDPGQGLRLIYYSQIVNDFQKGDIAEGYSVSREKKESFPLTVTSAQKNPTAFYLCASSRGGEPTDTQYFGPGTRLTVL.